These 14 T cell receptor beta chains were all obtained from the same sample, sequenced in a study of blood T cells in healthy people across ages. The use of a sample-barcoded 5' primer and a J-beta primer mix characterized a second PCR of roughly 6 to 11 cycles. TCRdb reprocessed the 5' RACE reads with MiXCR, giving one entry per CDR3 protein. The sample lists approximately 900,000 distinct CDR3 sequences; roughly 48% were seen once. The sequenced sample was blood. The source is a man aged 25-40 years in good health.

The chain combines TRBV27 with TRBJ2-1; the D gene is possibly TRBD2 (6 bases). This CDR3 is built from 14 residues. Germline V CDR1 and CDR2: MNHEY, SMNVEV (reference sequence). Trimming stripped 2 bases from V and 9 bases from J, with 14 bases between. The CDR3 loop reads CASSLRTTPGEQFF. CDR3 in DNA: TGTGCCAGCAGTTTACGGACTACCCCTGGTGAGCAGTTCTTC.

The chain uses TRBV20-1 and TRBJ2-1; 9 nucleotides agree with TRBD2. V gave up 5 bases and J gave up 4 bases; unmatched junction bases: 6. The CDR3 sequence is 14 residues long. Germline V lookup: CDR1 DFQATT, CDR2 SNEGSKA (reference sequence). CDR3 sequence reads: CSASPSGDYNEQFF. CDR3 sequence (DNA): TGCAGTGCTTCTCCTAGCGGGGATTACAATGAGCAGTTCTTC.

The chain links TRBV7-9 to TRBJ2-3, with TRBD1 as a possible D gene (6 bases). In germline, CDR1 is SEHNR, CDR2 FQNEAQ (reference sequence). V was cut by 5 bases and J by 2 bases, with 11 bases left in between. The CDR3 has 14 residues. The CDR3, as DNA: TGTGCCAGCAGCGCCGACAGGCTCACAGATACGCAGTATTTT. This encodes CASSADRLTDTQYF.

This clonotype was observed a few times. The chain couples TRBV25-1 to TRBJ1-2, with a tentative D call TRBD1 (6 bases). This CDR3 has 16 amino acids. Germline assignment: CDR1 MGHDK and CDR2 SYGVNS. Trimming pared 0 bases from V and 4 bases from J, leaving 15 bases between. Written as DNA, the CDR3 is TGTGCCAGCAGTGAATATAACAGGGAAATGGGCTATGGCTACACCTTC. Its translation: CASSEYNREMGYGYTF.

This clonotype was found a few times. The chain has TRBV27 and TRBJ1-4; possible D gene TRBD1, 6 bases. Germline V lookup: CDR1 MNHEY, CDR2 SMNVEV (reference sequence). V was cut by 5 bases and J by 4 bases, with 11 bases left in between. The CDR3 loop spans 14 amino acids. The CDR3 sequence is CASSLTGHNEKLFF. DNA for the CDR3: TGTGCCAGCAGTCTTACAGGGCATAATGAAAAACTGTTTTTT.

V and J are TRBV2 and TRBJ2-2; the D is unclear. V was cut by 7 bases and J by 1 base, with 13 bases left in between. Germline V gives CDR1 SNHLY, CDR2 FYNNEI. This CDR3 is built from 15 residues. CDR3 protein: CASTLQNMNTGELFF. The CDR3 region has the DNA TGTGCCAGCACTCTTCAAAATATGAACACCGGGGAGCTGTTTTTT. The variable domain in full, with the rest retrieved from reference TRBV2 and TRBJ2-2, is EPEVTQTPSHQVTQMGQEVILRCVPISNHLYFYWYRQILGQKVEFLVSFYNNEISEKSEIFDDQFSVERPDGSNFTLKIRSTKLEDSAMYFCASTLQNMNTGELFFGEGSRLTVL.

Only a few counts were recorded for this clonotype. The chain is built from TRBV4-1 and TRBJ2-1; 12 bases line up with TRBD1. Germline CDR1 MGHRA, CDR2 YSYEKL. J was trimmed by 6 bases and V by 5 bases; bases with no gene match: 11. The CDR3 length is 17 residues. CDR3 region: CASSYDPGTGGFNEQFF. The CDR3 region has the DNA TGCGCCAGCAGCTATGATCCCGGGACAGGGGGCTTCAATGAGCAGTTCTTC.

This clonotype was seen a few times. For the CDR3, the DNA is TGCGCCAGCAGCCAAGAGGGGGGACTAGCGTCAGATACGCAGTATTTT. Amino acids: CASSQEGGLASDTQYF. The J gene is TRBJ2-3, the V gene TRBV4-1; TRBD2 matches 10 bases. The J segment lost 4 bases and the V segment lost 0 bases, leaving 4 bases of the junction unmatched. This CDR3 is 16 amino acids long. The germline gives CDR1 MGHRA, CDR2 YSYEKL.

The chain employs TRBV10-3 and TRBJ2-1, with D maybe TRBD2 (6 bases). Germline CDR1 ENHRY, CDR2 SYGVKD. V shed 8 bases and J shed 7 bases, with 18 bases lying between them. The CDR3 extends over 14 amino acids. CDR3 DNA sequence: TGTGCCATCTCTGCCCACGGGACTGGGAATGAGCAGTTCTTC. Encoded protein: CAISAHGTGNEQFF.

This clonotype was counted between two and nine times. The V call is TRBV15, the J call TRBJ2-7; TRBD1 is a possible D gene (6 bases). Germline V CDR1 and CDR2: LNHNV, YYDKDF (reference sequence). The CDR3 is made up of 15 amino acids. The V end was cut by 5 bases, the J end by 1 base, with 15 bases between. CDR3 bases: TGTGCCACCAGCGTAAAGACAGGTTCGTCCTACGAGCAGTACTTC. As protein: CATSVKTGSSYEQYF.

The chain carries TRBV7-2 and TRBJ1-2; D gene ambiguous. This CDR3 has 13 amino acids. Looked up from germline, CDR1 is SGHTA and CDR2 is FQGNSA. V lost 1 base and J lost 8, with 11 bases in between. CDR3: CASSLVVFGGYTF. DNA of the CDR3: TGTGCCAGCAGCTTAGTGGTGTTTGGGGGCTACACCTTC.

The rearrangement joins TRBV6-1 to TRBJ2-7; D gene unclear. Germline loops: CDR1 MNHNS, CDR2 SASEGT. Trimming removed 1 base from V and 0 bases from J, with 10 bases in between. This CDR3 has 15 residues. CDR3 region: CASSEGPASSYEQYF. CDR3 sequence (DNA): TGTGCCAGCAGTGAAGGGCCCGCGAGCTCCTACGAGCAGTACTTC.

This clonotype was counted between two and nine times. V gene TRBV12-3 or TRBV12-4 combines with J gene TRBJ2-1; 10 bases fit TRBD1. V shed 5 bases, J shed 6 bases, and the junction held 7 bases outside the gene matches. The CDR3 consists of 15 residues. CDR3 amino acids: CASSPGTGALNEQFF. The CDR3, as DNA: TGTGCCAGCAGTCCTGGGACAGGGGCCCTCAATGAGCAGTTCTTC.

This clonotype is a singleton in its sample. This sequence may be a read error, since a much larger clone differs from it by one base. The V gene is TRBV10-3, the J gene TRBJ2-7; D remains ambiguous. V dropped 2 bases and J dropped 2 bases, with 4 bases sitting between them. This CDR3 is 12 amino acids long. Germline V gene lookup returns CDR1 ENHRY and CDR2 SYGVKD. CDR3 sequence (DNA): TGTGCCATCAGTGAGGCCACCTACGAGCAGTACTTC. This translates into CAISEATYEQYF.